These 23 T cell receptor beta chains came from one sample sequenced in a study of human T cells and chemical hapten exposure. The time point: patch test 1, 2 weeks after DPC sensitization. Treatment reported: therapeutic diphenylcyclopropenone sensitization with weekly scalp DPC. MiXCR was run by TCRdb on the RACE reads, yielding one entry per CDR3 protein. The sample holds under 200,000 distinct CDR3 sequences; about 15% are singletons and the top ten take around 1.7%. The specimen was whole blood, collected in connection with sensitization to the hapten diphenylcyclopropenone (DPC). The receptors were gathered from a woman aged 25 to 39 with alopecia areata. Some clones in this sample may be carry-over from other donors' samples.

J is TRBJ2-1 and V is TRBV24-1, with D perhaps TRBD1 (6 bases). V lost 7 bases, J lost 0 bases, and 9 bases lay in between. CDR1 and CDR2 from the germline V gene are KGHDR and SFDVKD. The CDR3 is 14 amino acids. CDR3 bases: TGTGCCACCAGGGGCAGGGGCTCCTACAATGAGCAGTTCTTC. It yields the protein CATRGRGSYNEQFF.

The chain uses TRBV12-3 or TRBV12-4 and TRBJ2-1; D remains unclear. The CDR3 loop spans 14 amino acids. The V end lost 2 bases, the J end lost 1 base, and 6 bases lay between the germline ends. CDR3 in DNA: TGTGCCAGCAGTTTAATGAGTTCCTACAATGAGCAGTTCTTC. It codes for CASSLMSSYNEQFF.

This clonotype was counted only a few times. The rearrangement links TRBV20-1 to TRBJ1-1; D perhaps matches TRBD1 (6 bases). V was clipped by 3 bases and J by 4 bases, with 15 bases between them. The CDR3 is made up of 14 amino acids. The germline gives CDR1 DFQATT, CDR2 SNEGSKA (reference sequence). CDR3 nucleotide sequence: TGCAGTGCTAGGATAGGGTCAGGGGTCACTGAAGCTTTCTTT. Amino acids: CSARIGSGVTEAFF.

This clonotype occurred a few times. This sequence joins TRBV5-1 and TRBJ1-1; TRBD1 is a possible D gene (5 bases). Germline V gene data show CDR1 as SGHRS and CDR2 as YFSETQ. The CDR3 covers 15 residues. V gave up 2 bases and J gave up 5 bases, with 16 bases separating them. DNA of the CDR3: TGCGCCAGCAGCTTCACAGGAGTTGGGGGAACTGAAGCTTTCTTT. It codes for CASSFTGVGGTEAFF.

The J gene is TRBJ1-6, the V gene TRBV14; the D is unclear. Germline lookup yields CDR1 SGHDN and CDR2 FVKESK. Trimming took 0 bases from V and 6 from J, leaving 3 bases between them. The CDR3 length is 13 residues. The CDR3 sequence: CASSQDSNSPLHF. The CDR3 nucleotides are TGTGCCAGCAGCCAAGATTCTAATTCACCCCTCCACTTT.

V is TRBV20-1 and J is TRBJ1-5; possibly TRBD1 for D (6 bases). V lost 4 bases and J lost 4, with 8 bases in between. Germline V CDR1 and CDR2: DFQATT, SNEGSKA (reference sequence). The CDR3 sequence is 12 residues long. The CDR3 sequence: CSAKGGNQPQHF. The CDR3 nucleotides read TGCAGTGCTAAGGGGGGGAATCAGCCCCAGCATTTT.

This clonotype was found a few times. The gene calls are TRBV7-2 and TRBJ1-4; D may be TRBD1 (5 bases). Germline CDR1 and CDR2: SGHTA and FQGNSA. Trimming stripped 3 bases from V and 0 bases from J, with 11 bases between. This CDR3 has 16 amino acids. The CDR3 sequence: CASSFGTTTTNEKLFF. The CDR3 nucleotides read TGTGCCAGCAGCTTTGGGACCACTACAACTAATGAAAAACTGTTTTTT.

Notes on this clonotype: The junction departs from the called germline gene at one end, perhaps through a read error. The chain has TRBV5-1 and TRBJ1-5, with 10 bases identical to TRBD1. The CDR3 consists of 15 residues. Germline V lookup: CDR1 SGHRS, CDR2 YFSETQ. The CDR3 region is CASSLTTGGNQPQHF. DNA for the CDR3: TGCGCCAGCAGCTTAACGACAGGGGGCAACCAGCCCCAGCATTTT.

This clonotype was seen a handful of times. The rearrangement links TRBV6-5 to TRBJ2-1; TRBD2 matches 11 bases. Trimming removed 7 bases from V and 4 bases from J; junction bases left unmatched: 12. From germline, CDR1 is MNHEY and CDR2 SVGAGI. The CDR3 runs to 17 residues. This CDR3 is CASTSTRTSGRYNEQFF. The DNA for the CDR3 is TGTGCCAGCACCTCGACCCGAACTAGCGGGAGATACAATGAGCAGTTCTTC.

The V gene is TRBV6-2 or TRBV6-3, the J gene TRBJ2-5; no clear D gene. The ends were cut back, 2 bases at V and 4 bases at J, with 8 bases in the middle. In germline, CDR1 is MNHEY, CDR2 SVGEGT. The CDR3 loop spans 13 amino acids. CDR3 residues: CASSYLDAETQYF. CDR3 in DNA: TGTGCCAGCAGTTACCTCGACGCAGAGACCCAGTACTTC.

This clonotype has ten or more counts. The V and J genes are TRBV7-8 and TRBJ1-5; 7 bases agree with TRBD1. Germline values: CDR1 SGHVS, CDR2 FQNEAQ. V trimming: 4 bases; J trimming: 8 bases; junction bases outside the gene matches: 11. The CDR3 totals 15 residues. The CDR3, as DNA: TGTGCCAGCAGCTCGACGGGGGCTACAGGGGAGCCCCAGCATTTT. Translated, it gives CASSSTGATGEPQHF.

This clonotype showed up just a few times. V usage is TRBV20-1 and J usage is TRBJ2-5; TRBD2 matches 7 bases. The CDR3 runs 16 residues. With 0 bases clipped from V and 1 base from J, the junction kept 8 bases outside the gene matches. Germline-derived CDR1 and CDR2 are DFQATT and SNEGSKA (reference sequence). CDR3 protein: CSARDLLAELQETQYF. The CDR3 bases are TGCAGTGCTAGAGATCTCCTAGCGGAACTCCAAGAGACCCAGTACTTC.

This clonotype has a handful of counts. The chain carries TRBV5-6 and TRBJ1-6; D gene unclear. The germline CDR1 and CDR2 sequences are SGHDT and YYEEEE. The V and J ends lost 3 bases and 6 bases respectively, with 10 bases between them. This CDR3 has 14 amino acids. CDR3 protein: CASSSPRGNSPLHF. The CDR3 nucleotides read TGTGCCAGCAGCTCCCCCCGGGGTAATTCACCCCTCCACTTT.

The table lists this clonotype with a few counts. This chain connects TRBV4-3 to TRBJ1-1; D ambiguous. V was cut by 0 bases and J by 9 bases, with 11 bases left in between. The CDR3 consists of 13 residues. Germline CDR1 and CDR2: LGHNA and YSLEER. CDR3 amino acids: CASSQDRTGQAFF. The CDR3 DNA sequence: TGCGCCAGCAGCCAAGATCGGACCGGTCAAGCTTTCTTT.

This clonotype has at least ten counts. J is TRBJ1-1 and V is TRBV4-3; D may be TRBD1 (6 bases). The V end lost 0 bases, the J end lost 8 bases, and 22 bases lay between the germline ends. The CDR3 length is 17 residues. Germline CDR1 LGHNA, CDR2 YSLEER. DNA of the CDR3: TGCGCCAGCAGCCAAGATCATTTCGGAATCGGCAGGGGCGAAGCTTTCTTT. It specifies CASSQDHFGIGRGEAFF.

This rearrangement joins TRBV4-2 to TRBJ1-2, with a weak D call TRBD1 (5 bases). Germline V gene lookup returns CDR1 LGHNA and CDR2 YNFKEQ. The CDR3 sequence is 15 residues long. Deletions cut 0 bases from V and 4 bases from J, with 12 bases between. CDR3 sequence reads: CASSQDPDSLYGYTF. DNA for the CDR3: TGTGCCAGCAGCCAAGATCCAGACAGCCTCTATGGCTACACCTTC.

This sequence joins TRBV20-1 and TRBJ2-5; a weak D match, TRBD2 (5 bases). The germline V gene encodes CDR1 DFQATT and CDR2 SNEGSKA (reference sequence). Trimming left V 1 base short and J 4 bases short, with 13 bases between. CDR3 length: 14 amino acids. CDR3 sequence reads: CSARVRGSGETQYF. The CDR3 DNA is TGCAGTGCTAGAGTACGAGGGTCGGGAGAGACCCAGTACTTC.

The genes are TRBV7-2 and TRBJ2-3; D is undetermined. Looked up from germline, CDR1 is SGHTA and CDR2 is FQGNSA. Trimming left V 5 bases short and J 3 bases short, with 15 bases between. The CDR3 has 15 amino acids. The CDR3 here is CASSKLAMGTDTQYF. The CDR3 coding sequence is TGTGCCAGCAGCAAATTAGCTATGGGTACAGATACGCAGTATTTT.

The V call is TRBV3-1, the J call TRBJ2-1; 10 nucleotides match TRBD2. J was trimmed by 7 bases and V by 1 base; bases with no gene match: 7. The CDR3 totals 16 residues. Per the germline V gene, CDR1 is LGHDT and CDR2 is YNNKEL (reference sequence). As DNA, the CDR3 is TGTGCCAGCAGCCAAGTAGCTCTAGCGGGAGATAATGAGCAGTTCTTC. Its protein product is CASSQVALAGDNEQFF.

This chain joins TRBV25-1 and TRBJ1-2; D is uncertain. CDR1 MGHDK and CDR2 SYGVNS come from the germline V gene. V was clipped by 4 bases and J by 3 bases, with 6 bases between them. This CDR3 is 12 amino acids long. The CDR3 DNA reads TGTGCCAGCAGTGGGGCCTACTATGGCTACACCTTC. The encoded protein is CASSGAYYGYTF.

The chain joins TRBV5-4 to TRBJ1-4; 8 bases are shared with TRBD1. The CDR3 totals 16 residues. The V gene end was trimmed by 0 bases and the J gene end by 7 bases; junction bases not matched to a gene: 8. Germline lookup yields CDR1 SGHNT and CDR2 YYREEE (reference sequence). CDR3 in DNA: TGTGCCAGCAGCTTGGTCGACAGGGGAGGGAGTGAAAAACTGTTTTTT. Translating it yields CASSLVDRGGSEKLFF.

There are a few counts of this clonotype. The chain combines TRBV4-3 with TRBJ1-6; perhaps TRBD1 as D (5 bases). This CDR3 has 15 amino acids. Germline V lookup: CDR1 LGHNA, CDR2 YSLEER. The germline V and J ends were trimmed by 0 bases and 10 bases, with 13 bases remaining between them. DNA for the CDR3: TGCGCCAGCAGCCAAGATTACCAGGGCCGCTCACCCCTCCACTTT. Protein product: CASSQDYQGRSPLHF.

The V gene is TRBV20-1, the J gene TRBJ1-6; TRBD1 is a possible D gene (6 bases). The V gene's germline CDR1 is DFQATT and CDR2 SNEGSKA (reference sequence). This CDR3 comprises 14 residues. Trimming shortened V by 3 bases and J by 4 bases, and 10 bases separated the two germline ends. CDR3 DNA sequence: TGCAGTGCTAGGGAGGGGGTGTATAATTCACCCCTCCACTTT. This encodes CSAREGVYNSPLHF.